The 20 T cell receptor beta chains below all came from one sample that was sequenced in a study of cytomegalovirus exposure and HLA in healthy donors. Primers included in the PCR were 60 Vbeta and 13 Jbeta primers. TCRdb's table, derived via immunoSEQ multiplex PCR, lists solely in-frame clones and lacks some. The repertoire consists of about 120,000 clones, with approximately 80% occurring once and the leading ten covering approximately 0.9%. Sequencing used PBMCs. Receptors originate from a woman in her 30s in good health and CMV-seronegative.

This sequence joins TRBV2 and TRBJ2-3; D is uncertain. Germline V gives CDR1 SNHLY, CDR2 FYNNEI. The CDR3 is 14 residues long. With 7 bases removed from V and 2 bases from J, the gap between germline ends came to 13 bases. The CDR3 DNA follows: TGTGCCAGCACGGGTGGTCAGTTCACAGATACGCAGTATTTT. Translated, it gives CASTGGQFTDTQYF.

This clone appeared a single time. The J gene is TRBJ2-6, the V gene TRBV5-1, with D possibly TRBD1 on 5 matching bases. V was shortened by 0 bases and J by 0 bases, with 13 bases between the two germline ends. Germline-derived CDR1 and CDR2 are SGHRS and YFSETQ. The CDR3 has 18 residues. The CDR3 loop is CASSLDPTDSSGANVLTF. The CDR3, as DNA: TGCGCCAGCAGCTTGGATCCGACAGATAGCTCTGGGGCCAACGTCCTGACTTTC.

The rearrangement links TRBV19 to TRBJ2-7, with D tentatively TRBD2 (6 bases). Germline V CDR1 and CDR2: LNHDA, SQIVND (reference sequence). With 1 base removed from V and 7 bases from J, the gap between germline ends came to 17 bases. The CDR3 covers 15 residues. The CDR3 coding sequence is TGTGCCAGTAGTATAGGGCGGCGGGACCTTAAGGAGCAGTACTTC. This codes for CASSIGRRDLKEQYF. Drawing the rest from reference TRBV19 and TRBJ2-7, the complete variable domain is DGGITQSPKYLFRKEGQNVTLSCEQNLNHDAMYWYRQDPGQGLRLIYYSQIVNDFQKGDIAEGYSVSREKKESFPLTVTSAQKNPTAFYLCASSIGRRDLKEQYFGPGTRLTVT.

J is TRBJ2-7 and V is TRBV7-9; D is ambiguous. Germline-derived CDR1 and CDR2 are SEHNR and FQNEAQ (reference sequence). The CDR3 is 13 residues long. V lost 3 bases and J 0 bases, leaving 6 bases between the germline ends. This chain's CDR3 is CASSLQVSYEQYF. The CDR3 DNA sequence: TGTGCCAGCAGCTTGCAGGTCTCCTACGAGCAGTACTTC.

This rearrangement joins TRBV5-1 to TRBJ2-1; D possibly corresponds to TRBD2 (6 bases). V was pared by 0 bases and J by 6 bases, with 13 bases between. This CDR3 comprises 15 residues. Looked up from germline, CDR1 is SGHRS and CDR2 is YFSETQ. CDR3 bases: TGCGCCAGCAGCTTGGGGGGGGAATTGAGCAATGAGCAGTTCTTC. It codes for CASSLGGELSNEQFF.

This clone was seen a single time. The genes are TRBV7-9 and TRBJ1-2, with 7 bases that match TRBD1. J lost 4 bases, V lost 5 bases, and 10 bases had no gene match. Germline CDR1 is SEHNR and CDR2 is FQNEAQ (reference sequence). The CDR3 has 15 residues. The CDR3 protein is CASSGYLGQPYGYTF. In DNA, the CDR3 is TGTGCCAGCAGCGGGTACTTGGGACAGCCCTATGGCTACACCTTC. The full variable domain, in which reference TRBV7-9 and TRBJ1-2 provide the parts outside the CDR3, is DTGVSQNPRHKITKRGQNVTFRCDPISEHNRLYWYRQTLGQGPEFLTYFQNEAQLEKSRLLSDRFSAERPKGSFSTLEIQRTEQGDSAMYLCASSGYLGQPYGYTFGSGTRLTVV.

The table lists this clone with a few counts. The chain carries TRBV6-6 and TRBJ1-3; 7 nucleotides line up with TRBD1. The CDR3 totals 14 residues. Germline V gene lookup returns CDR1 MNHNY and CDR2 SVGAGI (reference sequence). V shed 8 bases, J shed 0 bases, and the junction held 4 bases outside the gene matches. The CDR3 DNA sequence: TGTGCCAGCGGCCCAGGGGGCTCTGGAAACACCATATATTTT. Encoded protein: CASGPGGSGNTIYF.

This clone was seen more than once but under ten times. The chain uses TRBV14 and TRBJ2-2, with 8 nucleotides matching TRBD1. The germline CDR1 and CDR2 sequences are SGHDN and FVKESK. With 6 bases clipped from V and 5 bases from J, the junction kept 5 bases outside the gene matches. The CDR3 spans 14 residues. CDR3 residues: CASRGTGGTGELFF. The CDR3 nucleotides are TGTGCCAGCAGGGGGACAGGAGGGACCGGGGAGCTGTTTTTT.

The chain combines TRBV29-1 with TRBJ2-1; tentative D call: TRBD1 (6 bases). V shed 3 bases and J shed 7 bases, with 16 bases lying between them. Germline V gene sequence: CDR1 SQVTM, CDR2 ANQGSEA. The CDR3 is 14 amino acids. This CDR3 is CSVDRDTPWNEQFF. CDR3 DNA: TGCAGCGTTGATCGGGACACCCCCTGGAATGAGCAGTTCTTC.

V usage is TRBV11-2 and J usage is TRBJ2-2; possible D gene TRBD2, 5 bases. CDR3 length equals 14 residues. V dropped 2 bases and J dropped 6 bases, with 10 bases sitting between them. Germline V lookup: CDR1 SGHAT, CDR2 FQNNGV. Written as DNA, the CDR3 is TGTGCCAGCAGCTTAAATCTAGCTGCCGGGGAGCTGTTTTTT. It yields the protein CASSLNLAAGELFF.

V and J are TRBV19 and TRBJ1-1; D possibly corresponds to TRBD1 (5 bases). The V and J ends lost 2 bases and 10 bases respectively, with 20 bases between them. The CDR3 sequence is 15 residues long. The V gene's germline CDR1 is LNHDA and CDR2 SQIVND (reference sequence). CDR3 residues: CASSIKAGFLSTAFF. CDR3 bases: TGTGCCAGTAGTATAAAGGCAGGGTTCTTATCCACAGCTTTCTTT.

The rearrangement links TRBV2 to TRBJ2-1; 12 nucleotides align to TRBD1. The CDR3 totals 15 residues. Germline V gene sequence: CDR1 SNHLY, CDR2 FYNNEI. Losses at the gene ends were 5 bases for V and 8 bases for J; bases not matched to a gene: 7. DNA of the CDR3: TGTGCCAGCAGTTCCGGGACAGGGGGCCCCCATGAGCAGTTCTTC. The encoded protein is CASSSGTGGPHEQFF.

This clone occurred a few times. The chain links TRBV29-1 to TRBJ1-1; tentatively, D is TRBD1 (5 bases). Germline-derived CDR1 and CDR2 are SQVTM and ANQGSEA. Trimming cost V 2 bases and J 1 base, with 14 bases left between them. This CDR3 is built from 15 residues. The CDR3 here is CSVETQGMKNTEAFF. In DNA, the CDR3 is TGCAGCGTTGAAACTCAGGGCATGAAGAACACTGAAGCTTTCTTT.

The chain has TRBV5-6 and TRBJ1-5; D not certain. The germline V gene encodes CDR1 SGHDT and CDR2 YYEEEE. There are 14 residues in the CDR3. The V and J ends lost 6 bases and 2 bases respectively, with 12 bases between them. The chain's CDR3 is CASTQAGGNQPQHF. The CDR3 DNA is TGTGCCAGCACCCAGGCCGGCGGCAATCAGCCCCAGCATTTT.

This clone was observed a few times. This chain links TRBV7-6 with TRBJ1-1; no firm D call. The CDR3 is made up of 14 amino acids. Germline V CDR1 and CDR2: SGHVS, FNYEAQ. V lost 9 bases and J lost 1, with 15 bases in between. The CDR3 reads CASSVSLSNTEAFF. In nucleotides, the CDR3 is TGTGCCAGTTCCGTTTCCTTATCGAACACTGAAGCTTTCTTT.

V and J are TRBV6-7 and TRBJ2-7, with D unresolved. Being an ORF, TRBV6-7 has a function that is uncertain. V lost 5 bases, J lost 0 bases, and 20 bases lay in between. The CDR3 loop spans 17 amino acids. The DNA for the CDR3 is TGTGCCAGCAGTATCGGCCGCAGACGGGTTGCCTCCTACGAGCAGTACTTC. The encoded protein is CASSIGRRRVASYEQYF.

This clone has a handful of counts. The V gene is TRBV6-6, the J gene TRBJ2-7; a possible D gene is TRBD2 (6 bases). The CDR3 totals 14 residues. Germline V lookup: CDR1 MNHNY, CDR2 SVGAGI (reference sequence). V shed 4 bases and J shed 3 bases, with 13 bases lying between them. DNA for the CDR3: TGTGCCAGCAGTTGGGTGGGGGGAAACTACGAGCAGTACTTC. This translates into CASSWVGGNYEQYF.

The V and J genes are TRBV4-2 and TRBJ2-2, with 9 bases matching TRBD2. Germline V CDR1 and CDR2: LGHNA, YNFKEQ. This CDR3 has 16 amino acids. The trim removed 1 base at V and 5 bases at J, leaving 5 bases unmatched. CDR3 coding DNA: TGTGCCAGCAGCCAAGGGGAGCGGGGGGAAACCGGGGAGCTGTTTTTT. Residues: CASSQGERGETGELFF.

The rearrangement uses TRBV5-1 and TRBJ1-1; D gene ambiguous. Trimming stripped 5 bases from V and 5 bases from J, with 16 bases between. There are 14 residues in the CDR3. Germline CDR1 and CDR2: SGHRS and YFSETQ. The CDR3, as DNA: TGCGCCAGCAGGTTTAGGCCTGGGAGGACTGAAGCTTTCTTT. The encoded protein is CASRFRPGRTEAFF.

The chain couples TRBV9 to TRBJ1-1, with D uncertain. V gave up 3 bases and J gave up 1 base, with 10 bases separating them. Germline lookup yields CDR1 SGDLS and CDR2 YYNGEE. This CDR3 has 14 amino acids. DNA for the CDR3: TGTGCCAGCAGCGGAAGCTTTTCGAACACTGAAGCTTTCTTT. As protein: CASSGSFSNTEAFF.